The 15 T cell receptor beta chains reported below all come from one sample, sequenced in a study of blood T cell repertoires in COVID-19. TCRdb's copy holds only in-frame clones and misses some; the assay was immunoSEQ multiplex PCR. In the table there are fewer than 200,000 clones, less than 85% of which are singletons. The sequencing input was peripheral blood. The receptors shown here come from a human donor with acute or convalescent COVID-19. The donor label of this sample is uncertain.

This clone was recorded once. The genes are TRBV5-1 and TRBJ1-1; 9 bases match TRBD1. The V and J ends lost 3 bases and 3 bases, in that order; junction bases with no gene match: 6. Per germline, CDR1 SGHRS and CDR2 YFSETQ. The CDR3 sequence is 15 residues long. CDR3: CASSWAGTGYTEAFF. DNA for the CDR3: TGCGCCAGCAGCTGGGCCGGGACAGGGTACACTGAAGCTTTCTTT.

V usage is TRBV2 and J usage is TRBJ1-2, with 9 nucleotides matching TRBD1. The CDR3 loop spans 14 amino acids. CDR1 and CDR2 from the germline V gene are SNHLY and FYNNEI. The trim removed 5 bases at V and 7 bases at J, leaving 8 bases unmatched. CDR3: CASSSQGAFSGYTF. CDR3 nucleotide sequence: TGTGCCAGCAGTTCACAGGGGGCTTTTAGTGGCTACACCTTC. The entire variable domain, with the rest obtained from reference TRBV2 and TRBJ1-2, is as follows: EPEVTQTPSHQVTQMGQEVILRCVPISNHLYFYWYRQILGQKVEFLVSFYNNEISEKSEIFDDQFSVERPDGSNFTLKIRSTKLEDSAMYFCASSSQGAFSGYTFGSGTRLTVV.

The chain carries TRBV2 and TRBJ1-3; tentative D call: TRBD1 (5 bases). The germline CDR1 and CDR2 sequences are SNHLY and FYNNEI. CDR3 size: 17 residues. V dropped 3 bases and J dropped 0 bases, with 15 bases sitting between them. The chain's CDR3 is CASSETQQGFSGNTIYF. The CDR3 DNA reads TGTGCCAGCAGTGAGACCCAGCAGGGCTTCTCTGGAAACACCATATATTTT.

As regards this clone: Other DNA sequences in the sample encode the same CDR3. V gene TRBV18 combines with J gene TRBJ1-1, with D possibly TRBD1 on 6 matching bases. The length of the CDR3 is 16 residues. Germline V CDR1 and CDR2: KGHSH, LQKENI. V lost 6 bases, J lost 3 bases, and 20 bases lay in between. This chain's CDR3 is CASSPGQGRGYTEAFF. The DNA for the CDR3 is TGTGCCAGCTCTCCGGGCCAGGGGCGCGGGTACACTGAAGCTTTCTTT.

This clone has just one count. V gene TRBV4-1 combines with J gene TRBJ2-3, with D possibly TRBD2 on 6 matching bases. CDR1 is MGHRA and CDR2 is YSYEKL in the germline V gene. There are 16 residues in the CDR3. Trimming stripped 5 bases from V and 0 bases from J, with 15 bases between. The CDR3 sequence is CASSFSGALSTDTQYF. CDR3 sequence (DNA): TGCGCCAGCAGCTTTAGCGGCGCACTTAGCACAGATACGCAGTATTTT.

The chain is built from TRBV3-1 (or the pseudogene TRBV3-2) and TRBJ1-2; the D gene is possibly TRBD1 (6 bases). Germline V gene data show CDR1 as LGHDT and CDR2 as YNNKEL (reference sequence). This CDR3 has 15 amino acids. The ends were cut back, 4 bases at V and 8 bases at J, with 20 bases in the middle. DNA of the CDR3: TGTGCCAGCAGCCCAACGACAGGTAACTACGGCGGCTACACCTTC. Its protein is CASSPTTGNYGGYTF.

This chain uses TRBV2 with TRBJ1-6; a possible D gene is TRBD1 (5 bases). V lost 1 base to trimming and J lost 8 bases, with 12 bases between them. Germline values: CDR1 SNHLY, CDR2 FYNNEI. This CDR3 has 15 residues. The CDR3 region is CASSEGRTGYSPLHF. The CDR3 DNA reads TGTGCCAGCAGTGAAGGGAGAACAGGTTATTCACCCCTCCACTTT.

J is TRBJ1-1 and V is TRBV29-1; the match to TRBD1 covers 7 bases. The ends lost 6 bases at V and 6 bases at J; junction bases unmatched: 10. CDR1 is SQVTM, CDR2 ANQGSEA, per germline. The CDR3 totals 13 residues. The CDR3: CSVRTGETAEAFF. The CDR3 DNA sequence: TGCAGCGTACGTACAGGGGAGACCGCTGAAGCTTTCTTT.

This clone was picked up a small number of times. V and J are TRBV30 and TRBJ1-1, with a tentative D call TRBD1 (6 bases). Trimming stripped 2 bases from V and 7 bases from J, with 11 bases between. Germline lookup yields CDR1 GTSNPN and CDR2 SVGIG (reference sequence). The CDR3 has 12 residues. The CDR3 sequence is CAWSSRGFEAFF. In nucleotides, the CDR3 is TGTGCCTGGAGTAGTAGGGGGTTTGAAGCTTTCTTT.

This chain joins TRBV5-1 and TRBJ1-6, with TRBD1 as a possible D gene (6 bases). Deletions cut 7 bases from V and 0 bases from J, with 8 bases between. CDR3 length: 14 residues. Per the germline V gene, CDR1 is SGHRS and CDR2 is YFSETQ. The CDR3 region is CASHRDSYNSPLHF. CDR3 nucleotide sequence: TGCGCCAGCCACAGGGACTCCTATAATTCACCCCTCCACTTT.

CDR3 DNA: TGTGCCAGCAGCACTTTTGGGACAGCCAACTATGGCTACACCTTC. This encodes CASSTFGTANYGYTF. The gene calls are TRBV6-6 and TRBJ1-2, with TRBD1 matching 7 bases. Germline assignment: CDR1 MNHNY and CDR2 SVGAGI (reference sequence). With V trimmed by 6 bases and J by 2 bases, 9 bases remained unmatched. The CDR3 sequence is 15 residues long.

V is TRBV6-2 or TRBV6-3 and J is TRBJ2-5; 8 nucleotides align to TRBD2. The CDR3 length is 14 residues. The germline V gene encodes CDR1 MNHEY and CDR2 SVGEGT. Trimming removed 7 bases from V and 4 bases from J; junction bases left unmatched: 8. The chain's CDR3 is CASNPREGLETQYF. The CDR3 nucleotides read TGTGCCAGCAACCCCCGGGAGGGGCTAGAGACCCAGTACTTC.

Note on this clone: Other nucleotide sequences in the sample specify the same CDR3. V usage is TRBV19 and J usage is TRBJ1-1; perhaps TRBD1 as D (6 bases). Between the trimmed V and J ends, which lost 4 bases and 0 bases, there was a span of 9 bases. The CDR3 sequence is 14 residues long. Germline V CDR1 and CDR2: LNHDA, SQIVND (reference sequence). The CDR3 here is CASSTTGLNTEAFF. CDR3 coding DNA: TGTGCCAGTAGTACGACAGGATTGAACACTGAAGCTTTCTTT.

This clone was seen only a few times. The J gene is TRBJ2-7, the V gene TRBV5-1; the match to TRBD1 covers 7 bases. With V trimmed by 4 bases and J by 6 bases, 13 bases remained unmatched. This CDR3 has 15 residues. Germline V gives CDR1 SGHRS, CDR2 YFSETQ. The CDR3 is CASSPSGQVGGEQYF. The CDR3 nucleotides read TGCGCCAGCAGCCCCTCAGGACAGGTAGGAGGCGAGCAGTACTTC.

The V and J genes are TRBV14 and TRBJ2-7; perhaps TRBD2 as D (5 bases). There are 11 residues in the CDR3. Germline CDR1 is SGHDN and CDR2 is FVKESK. The V and J ends lost 8 bases and 2 bases respectively, with 7 bases between them. CDR3 sequence: CASGRAYEQYF. CDR3 coding DNA: TGTGCCAGCGGGCGGGCCTACGAGCAGTACTTC.